These T cell receptor beta chains were read from a single sample in a study of blood T cell repertoires in COVID-19. The assay was immunoSEQ multiplex PCR, and TCRdb's table has in-frame clones only and misses some. Of some 6,100 clones in the sample, 90% to 95% were seen once. The source material was peripheral blood. The origin of the receptors is a human donor in a cohort sampled during active COVID-19. Each CDR3 is given with its conserved first and last residue. Each record gives: V gene, D gene, CDR3 protein. The D gene is left open where the match is weak.

>TRBV28|TRBD1
CASSHGQDKGYTF
>TRBV7-9|.
CASSLFSSYNEQFF
>TRBV7-9|.
CAVGRGPMNTEAFF
>TRBV19|TRBD2
CASSTLSGTRNEQFF
>TRBV10-3|TRBD2
CAISDPVAGGDYNEQFF
>TRBV4-2|.
CASSQSTGEYNEQFF
>TRBV7-2|TRBD1
CASSSLLGTGGSREQYF
>TRBV29-1|.
CSVEPMGSEQYF
>TRBV18|TRBD2
CASSETSALGEQFF
>TRBV6-5|.
CASSLQGSSYNSPLHF
>TRBV7-9|TRBD2
CASSPGLGYNEQFF